The 17 T cell receptor beta chains presented below share a single source sample, sequenced in a study of follicular helper T cells after annual influenza vaccination. Time point here: 2014-2015 season, pre-vaccination. The table came from immunoSEQ multiplex PCR; TCRdb's copy has only in-frame clones and leaves some out. Seen here are thousands of clones, 80% observed once, and the top ten hold 3.1%. The sample was CXCR5+ CD38- circulating T follicular helper cells from blood, taken on the day of influenza vaccination. Subset meaning: circulating Tfh, non-naive CD4+CXCR5+PD-1+ (ICOS+CD38+ or ICOS-CD38-). The receptors stem from an adult who received the influenza vaccine.

This chain links TRBV5-1 with TRBJ2-3, with a weak D call TRBD1 (5 bases). Trimming left V 1 base short and J 2 bases short, with 8 bases between. The CDR3 consists of 14 residues. From germline, CDR1 is SGHRS and CDR2 YFSETQ. DNA for the CDR3: TGCGCCAGCAGCTTGTTGGGGCCCACAGATACGCAGTATTTT. Translating gives CASSLLGPTDTQYF.

V usage is TRBV4-1 and J usage is TRBJ1-3; maybe TRBD1 (5 bases). CDR1 MGHRA and CDR2 YSYEKL come from the germline V gene. The CDR3 covers 15 residues. The V end lost 1 base, the J end lost 2 bases, and 9 bases lay between the germline ends. CDR3 in amino acids: CASSQVGGAGNTIYF. CDR3 in DNA: TGCGCCAGCAGCCAAGTTGGGGGGGCTGGAAACACCATATATTTT.

The chain uses TRBV4-2 and TRBJ2-1; 8 nucleotides line up with TRBD2. Germline loops: CDR1 LGHNA, CDR2 YNFKEQ. V shed 0 bases, J shed 1 base, and the junction held 2 bases outside the gene matches. The CDR3 totals 16 residues. The CDR3 DNA is TGTGCCAGCAGCCAAGAGTCTAGCGGGTCCTACAATGAGCAGTTCTTC. This sequence encodes CASSQESSGSYNEQFF.

This clone was counted a single time. The chain uses TRBV10-3 and TRBJ2-7; D is ambiguous. V shed 10 bases and J shed 6 bases, with 13 bases lying between them. Germline V CDR1 and CDR2: ENHRY, SYGVKD. This CDR3 is built from 11 residues. CDR3 in amino acids: CATEISGEQYF. CDR3 DNA: TGTGCCACCGAGATTTCCGGCGAGCAGTACTTC.

The chain joins TRBV28 to TRBJ1-2; 8 bases match TRBD1. Trimming removed 10 bases from V and 4 bases from J; junction bases left unmatched: 8. Per the germline V gene, CDR1 is MDHEN and CDR2 is SYDVKM. The CDR3 has 13 amino acids. The CDR3: CATRQGLVYGYTF. The CDR3 coding sequence is TGTGCCACCCGACAGGGGCTCGTCTATGGCTACACCTTC.

The rearrangement uses TRBV15 and TRBJ2-1, with D maybe TRBD1 (5 bases). This CDR3 has 15 amino acids. CDR1 is LNHNV, CDR2 YYDKDF, per germline (reference sequence). V was trimmed by 1 base and J by 6 bases, leaving 13 bases between them. CDR3 sequence (DNA): TGTGCCACCAGCAGAGCTGGTAGCAGGGCCAATGAGCAGTTCTTC. Its protein is CATSRAGSRANEQFF.

The chain employs TRBV5-8 and TRBJ2-5, with TRBD1 matching over 7 bases. Germline loops: CDR1 SGHTS, CDR2 YDEGEE. This CDR3 contains 14 residues. Trimming removed 4 bases from V and 2 bases from J; junction bases left unmatched: 5. The chain's CDR3 is CASSPDRAQETQYF. For the CDR3, the DNA is TGTGCCAGCAGCCCCGACAGGGCTCAAGAGACCCAGTACTTC.

The chain uses TRBV28 and TRBJ1-2; 7 bases map to TRBD1. The ends lost 8 bases at V and 5 bases at J; junction bases unmatched: 11. The V gene's germline CDR1 is MDHEN and CDR2 SYDVKM. CDR3 size: 14 residues. This CDR3 reads CASGGRGGDYGYTF. The CDR3 coding sequence is TGTGCCAGCGGCGGCAGAGGGGGCGATTATGGCTACACCTTC.

The rearrangement uses TRBV6-5 and TRBJ1-2; the D gene is possibly TRBD1 (5 bases). V lost 4 bases and J lost 7, with 16 bases in between. There are 14 residues in the CDR3. Germline-derived CDR1 and CDR2 are MNHEY and SVGAGI. Here the CDR3 reads CASSWGLRGRGYTF. For the CDR3, the DNA is TGTGCCAGCAGTTGGGGACTAAGGGGTCGTGGCTACACCTTC.

The rearrangement uses TRBV5-1 and TRBJ1-1; D is unclear. Germline CDR1 reads SGHRS; CDR2 reads YFSETQ. The CDR3 loop spans 14 amino acids. The V end lost 0 bases, the J end lost 2 bases, and 8 bases lay between the germline ends. The CDR3 sequence is CASSLGAGNTEAFF. The CDR3 coding sequence is TGCGCCAGCAGCTTGGGGGCGGGAAACACTGAAGCTTTCTTT.

This clone was detected once. The CDR3 spells CASSYGTGPGKTQYF. Written as DNA, the CDR3 is TGTGCCAGCAGTTACGGGACAGGCCCGGGGAAGACCCAGTACTTC. The genes are TRBV6-5 and TRBJ2-5; 8 nucleotides line up with TRBD1. The length of the CDR3 is 15 residues. Losses at the gene ends were 2 bases for V and 6 bases for J; bases not matched to a gene: 8. Germline V lookup: CDR1 MNHEY, CDR2 SVGAGI.

Only one count was recorded for this clone. The CDR3 loop reads CASSPLTDRSNEKLFF. As DNA, the CDR3 is TGTGCCAGCAGTCCTCTGACCGACAGGTCTAATGAAAAACTGTTTTTT. The chain joins TRBV28 to TRBJ1-4; weak D call: TRBD1 (6 bases). Between the trimmed V and J ends, which lost 5 bases and 3 bases, there was a span of 16 bases. Looked up from germline, CDR1 is MDHEN and CDR2 is SYDVKM. This CDR3 is 16 amino acids long.

The V call is TRBV5-8, the J call TRBJ2-7; D gene uncertain. Germline values: CDR1 SGHTS, CDR2 YDEGEE. The CDR3 length is 16 residues. Between the trimmed V and J ends, which lost 1 base and 0 bases, there was a span of 14 bases. In DNA, the CDR3 is TGTGCCAGCAGCTTGCTTGGCCCGTTCGGCTCCTACGAGCAGTACTTC. Encoded protein: CASSLLGPFGSYEQYF.

This chain links TRBV5-5 with TRBJ2-7; 11 bases are shared with TRBD2. The trim removed 0 bases at V and 4 bases at J, leaving 9 bases unmatched. The CDR3 spans 17 residues. In germline, CDR1 is SGHKS, CDR2 YYEKEE (reference sequence). The DNA of the CDR3 is TGTGCCAGCAGCTTGGCGGCACTAGCGGGAGATGGGTACGAGCAGTACTTC. This sequence encodes CASSLAALAGDGYEQYF.

This clone was recorded a few times. The V call is TRBV7-9, the J call TRBJ2-3; the D gene is possibly TRBD1 (6 bases). This CDR3 is built from 15 residues. Germline V gives CDR1 SEHNR, CDR2 FQNEAQ (reference sequence). V was clipped by 5 bases and J by 3 bases, with 15 bases between them. The CDR3 DNA reads as TGTGCCAGCAGCCGTGCCGGACAGAGGACAGATACGCAGTATTTT. Protein sequence: CASSRAGQRTDTQYF.

The rearrangement joins TRBV6-5 to TRBJ1-3; D possibly corresponds to TRBD1 (5 bases). V dropped 6 bases and J dropped 0 bases, with 9 bases sitting between them. Germline-derived CDR1 and CDR2 are MNHEY and SVGAGI. The CDR3 spans 14 residues. This CDR3 reads CASREGSSGNTIYF. The CDR3 DNA reads TGTGCCAGCAGGGAGGGGAGCTCTGGAAACACCATATATTTT.

The rearrangement uses TRBV27 and TRBJ1-5; 9 nucleotides line up with TRBD1. CDR3 size: 14 residues. The V gene's germline CDR1 is MNHEY and CDR2 SMNVEV (reference sequence). V trimming: 4 bases; J trimming: 7 bases; junction bases outside the gene matches: 5. The CDR3 protein is CASSWGQGDQPQHF. In DNA, the CDR3 is TGTGCCAGCAGTTGGGGACAGGGAGACCAGCCCCAGCATTTT.